The 28 T cell receptor beta chains below come from one sample, sequenced in a study of cytomegalovirus exposure and HLA in healthy donors. PCR was performed using 60 Vbeta and 13 Jbeta primers. TCRdb's copy holds only in-frame clones and misses some; the assay was immunoSEQ multiplex PCR. The sample holds around 210,000 clones; more than 65% are singletons and the top ten take approximately 1.5%. Material for sequencing was PBMCs. These TCRs come from a middle-aged man in good health and CMV-seronegative.

This chain links TRBV30 with TRBJ2-7; a possible D gene is TRBD1 (5 bases). CDR3 length equals 12 residues. Trimming stripped 4 bases from V and 4 bases from J, with 11 bases between. Germline V gives CDR1 GTSNPN, CDR2 SVGIG (reference sequence). In DNA form, the CDR3 reads TGTGCCTGGACGGACATAATGTACGAGCAGTACTTC. Amino acid sequence: CAWTDIMYEQYF.

For the CDR3, the DNA is TGTGCCAGCAGTTTATTGGGACAGCGATCCTACGAGCAGTACTTC. It codes for CASSLLGQRSYEQYF. This chain links TRBV28 with TRBJ2-7; 7 positions agree with TRBD1. Germline V lookup: CDR1 MDHEN, CDR2 SYDVKM. Trimming cost V 1 base and J 1 base; bases outside gene matches: 4. The CDR3 sequence is 15 residues long.

This clone appeared a few times. The V and J genes are TRBV9 and TRBJ1-5; possibly TRBD1 for D (6 bases). The ends were cut back, 3 bases at V and 1 base at J, with 11 bases in the middle. Per the germline V gene, CDR1 is SGDLS and CDR2 is YYNGEE. There are 15 residues in the CDR3. CDR3 in DNA: TGTGCCAGCAGCGCAAAACAGGGAAGCAATCAGCCCCAGCATTTT. It is translated as CASSAKQGSNQPQHF.

In DNA form, the CDR3 reads TGTGCCAGCATCCGAGAACCGAACACTGAAGCTTTCTTT. Its translation is CASIREPNTEAFF. The chain has TRBV6-5 and TRBJ1-1, with D uncertain. V was pared by 7 bases and J by 1 base, with 10 bases between. This CDR3 contains 13 residues. Per germline, CDR1 MNHEY and CDR2 SVGAGI.

The chain is built from TRBV6-5 and TRBJ1-5; no firm D call. V was pared by 6 bases and J by 7 bases, with 13 bases between. The CDR3 is 13 residues long. The germline V gene has CDR1 MNHEY and CDR2 SVGAGI. CDR3: CASSTAFGQPQHF. The DNA for the CDR3 is TGTGCCAGCAGCACAGCCTTTGGACAGCCCCAGCATTTT.

V usage is TRBV5-1 and J usage is TRBJ2-3, with TRBD1 matching over 7 bases. The CDR3 consists of 13 residues. Germline values: CDR1 SGHRS, CDR2 YFSETQ. V was clipped by 7 bases and J by 4 bases; unmatched bases: 6. The CDR3 protein is CASQTGAADTQYF. CDR3 coding DNA: TGCGCCAGCCAAACAGGGGCGGCAGATACGCAGTATTTT.

The CDR3: CASSSRDRQYNEQFF. In DNA, the CDR3 is TGTGCCAGTAGTTCCCGGGACAGGCAATACAATGAGCAGTTCTTC. V gene TRBV19 combines with J gene TRBJ2-1; TRBD1 matches at 8 bases. The CDR3 is 15 amino acids. V shed 5 bases and J 4 bases; nucleotides not matched to a gene: 7. Germline V lookup: CDR1 LNHDA, CDR2 SQIVND (reference sequence).

This clone was detected once. This sequence joins TRBV27 and TRBJ2-2; TRBD2 matches 9 bases. This CDR3 is 14 amino acids long. Germline trimming cut 6 bases from V and 10 bases from J; bases unmatched to any gene: 9. Germline V gene data show CDR1 as MNHEY and CDR2 as SMNVEV (reference sequence). The CDR3 loop reads CASRQASGILELFF. As DNA, the CDR3 is TGTGCCAGCAGGCAGGCTAGCGGGATTTTGGAGCTGTTTTTT.

The chain joins TRBV13 to TRBJ2-7; TRBD2 matches 15 bases. CDR1 is PRHDT and CDR2 is FYEKMQ in the germline V gene (reference sequence). This CDR3 is built from 16 residues. The V gene end was trimmed by 5 bases and the J gene end by 6 bases; junction bases not matched to a gene: 8. Written as DNA, the CDR3 is TGTGCCAGCAGCACCTGGACTAGCGGGAGGGCCCGCGAGCAGTACTTC. Its protein is CASSTWTSGRAREQYF.

This chain joins TRBV28 and TRBJ1-1; D gene ambiguous. Germline CDR1 MDHEN, CDR2 SYDVKM. The V and J ends lost 4 bases and 3 bases respectively, with 15 bases between them. CDR3 length: 15 amino acids. CDR3 nucleotides: TGTGCCAGCAGTTCCAGACAATCCTGGGACACTGAAGCTTTCTTT. Translation gives CASSSRQSWDTEAFF.

Details on this clone: The same CDR3 arises from other DNA sequences in this sample as well. The rearrangement uses TRBV27 and TRBJ2-6; D unclear. Germline V CDR1 and CDR2: MNHEY, SMNVEV (reference sequence). The CDR3 totals 14 residues. V was cut by 6 bases and J by 0 bases, with 6 bases left in between. The CDR3 DNA sequence: TGTGCCAGCAGCTTTCTCTCTGGGGCCAACGTCCTGACTTTC. This encodes CASSFLSGANVLTF.

As regards this clone: This CDR3 is also generated by other DNA sequences in the sample. The chain recombines TRBV9 with TRBJ2-5; D is unresolved. Deletions cut 0 bases from V and 1 base from J, with 7 bases between. The CDR3 has 14 amino acids. The germline V gene has CDR1 SGDLS and CDR2 YYNGEE. The CDR3 is CASSVGGAQETQYF. CDR3 in DNA: TGTGCCAGCAGCGTAGGCGGAGCCCAAGAGACCCAGTACTTC.

This clone was detected a few times. The CDR3 bases are TGTGCCAGCACCTCGGGACTAAGGAGTCCCGGGGAGCTGTTTTTT. It is translated as CASTSGLRSPGELFF. The chain combines TRBV7-2 with TRBJ2-2, with TRBD2 matching 7 bases. The trim removed 7 bases at V and 6 bases at J, leaving 11 bases unmatched. The CDR3 extends over 15 amino acids. Germline V gene data show CDR1 as SGHTA and CDR2 as FQGNSA.

The chain joins TRBV9 to TRBJ2-1, with 10 bases lining up with TRBD1. V lost 0 bases, J lost 5 bases, and 5 bases stayed unmatched. Germline CDR1 is SGDLS and CDR2 is YYNGEE. CDR3 size: 16 residues. The CDR3 loop reads CASSVVGTGAHNEQFF. The CDR3 nucleotides are TGTGCCAGCAGCGTAGTTGGGACAGGGGCTCACAATGAGCAGTTCTTC.

J is TRBJ1-1 and V is TRBV28, with TRBD1 identical over 8 bases. The germline V gene encodes CDR1 MDHEN and CDR2 SYDVKM. The CDR3 runs to 12 residues. The J segment lost 6 bases and the V segment lost 8 bases, leaving 5 bases of the junction unmatched. The chain's CDR3 is CASHGQGAEAFF. DNA for the CDR3: TGTGCCAGCCATGGACAGGGTGCTGAAGCTTTCTTT. The full variable domain, rest sourced from reference TRBV28 and TRBJ1-1, is DVKVTQSSRYLVKRTGEKVFLECVQDMDHENMFWYRQDPGLGLRLIYFSYDVKMKEKGDIPEGYSVSREKKERFSLILESASTNQTSMYLCASHGQGAEAFFGQGTRLTVV.

The chain has TRBV7-6 and TRBJ2-2, with D possibly matching TRBD2 (7 bases). The CDR3 runs 15 residues. CDR1 SGHVS and CDR2 FNYEAQ come from the germline V gene. Trimming stripped 3 bases from V and 6 bases from J, with 14 bases between. The CDR3 DNA sequence: TGTGCCAGCAGCTTGGACGAGGGGGGGGCCGGGGAGCTGTTTTTT. Residues: CASSLDEGGAGELFF. Full variable domain (remainder filled in from reference TRBV7-6 and TRBJ2-2): GAGVSQSPRYKVTKRGQDVALRCDPISGHVSLYWYRQALGQGPEFLTYFNYEAQQDKSGLPNDRFSAERPEGSISTLTIQRTEQRDSAMYRCASSLDEGGAGELFFGEGSRLTVL.

The chain joins TRBV5-1 to TRBJ1-2; tentatively, D is TRBD1 (6 bases). This CDR3 has 17 amino acids. CDR1 and CDR2 from the germline V gene are SGHRS and YFSETQ. V shed 0 bases and J shed 0 bases, with 15 bases lying between them. The CDR3 nucleotides are TGCGCCAGCAGCTTGGTGGGGGGGGCAGCCGCTAACTATGGCTACACCTTC. Translating gives CASSLVGGAAANYGYTF.

The V and J genes are TRBV5-8 and TRBJ2-7, with D hard to call. The CDR3 runs 14 residues. The ends were cut back, 0 bases at V and 2 bases at J, with 9 bases in the middle. Germline V CDR1 and CDR2: SGHTS, YDEGEE. In DNA form, the CDR3 reads TGTGCCAGCAGCTTGGTAGTGTTTACCTACGAGCAGTACTTC. Translated, it gives CASSLVVFTYEQYF.

The rearrangement links TRBV7-6 to TRBJ1-4, with 9 bases that match TRBD1. The V and J ends lost 5 bases and 7 bases, in that order; junction bases with no gene match: 8. The CDR3 extends over 15 amino acids. CDR1 and CDR2 from the germline V gene are SGHVS and FNYEAQ. CDR3 DNA: TGTGCCAGCAGCCACAAAGGACAGGGGAGTGAAAAACTGTTTTTT. It specifies CASSHKGQGSEKLFF.

V is TRBV7-9 and J is TRBJ2-1, with TRBD1 matching over 7 bases. Germline CDR1 is SEHNR and CDR2 is FQNEAQ (reference sequence). Losses at the gene ends were 5 bases for V and 4 bases for J; bases not matched to a gene: 5. The CDR3 spans 14 residues. The DNA for the CDR3 is TGTGCCAGCAGCCGGGGACAGACGTACAATGAGCAGTTCTTC. This encodes CASSRGQTYNEQFF.

The chain carries TRBV18 and TRBJ1-2; tentatively, D is TRBD1 (6 bases). The CDR3 is made up of 16 amino acids. V lost 4 bases and J lost 6, with 21 bases in between. Per the germline V gene, CDR1 is KGHSH and CDR2 is LQKENI. CDR3 protein: CASSRDIAGLDDGYTF. The DNA for the CDR3 is TGTGCCAGCTCACGGGACATAGCGGGGCTTGATGATGGCTACACCTTC.

This clone has just one count. The J gene is TRBJ1-4, the V gene TRBV18, with 7 positions matching TRBD1. V trimming: 1 base; J trimming: 6 bases; junction bases outside the gene matches: 11. The CDR3 length is 17 residues. CDR1 and CDR2 from the germline V gene are KGHSH and LQKENI. The CDR3 region has the DNA TGTGCCAGCTCACCACGCAAGGGCCCGACAGGGTATGAAAAACTGTTTTTT. Translating gives CASSPRKGPTGYEKLFF.

CDR3 sequence (DNA): TGTGCCAGCAGTGAAGCTAGCCCCGGGGAGCTGTTTTTT. Translating it yields CASSEASPGELFF. The rearrangement links TRBV2 to TRBJ2-2; D ambiguous. Trimming removed 0 bases from V and 6 bases from J, with 5 bases in between. Germline V gene lookup returns CDR1 SNHLY and CDR2 FYNNEI. The CDR3 has 13 residues.

The J gene is TRBJ2-1, the V gene TRBV6-1, with 10 bases that match TRBD1. Germline-derived CDR1 and CDR2 are MNHNS and SASEGT. The CDR3 runs 17 residues. V lost 0 bases to trimming and J lost 3 bases; unmatched junction nucleotides: 5. CDR3 sequence: CASSEAAGQGNYNEQFF. DNA for the CDR3: TGTGCCAGCAGTGAAGCCGCGGGACAGGGGAACTACAATGAGCAGTTCTTC.

This chain uses TRBV11-2 with TRBJ2-4, with TRBD1 matching over 9 bases. Trimming removed 4 bases from V and 0 bases from J; junction bases left unmatched: 4. Germline V gene lookup returns CDR1 SGHAT and CDR2 FQNNGV. The CDR3 runs 16 residues. CDR3 nucleotides: TGTGCCAGCAGCTCTGGACAGGGGAGAGCCAAAAACATTCAGTACTTC. It codes for CASSSGQGRAKNIQYF.

The chain couples TRBV19 to TRBJ1-5; TRBD1 aligns across 8 bases. The germline V gene has CDR1 LNHDA and CDR2 SQIVND (reference sequence). With 7 bases clipped from V and 0 bases from J, the junction kept 8 bases outside the gene matches. CDR3 length: 16 amino acids. CDR3 sequence: CASKGQAQYSNQPQHF. In DNA, the CDR3 is TGTGCCAGTAAGGGACAGGCCCAATATAGCAATCAGCCCCAGCATTTT.

This clone occurred a few times. The rearrangement links TRBV18 to TRBJ2-1; D is unclear. The CDR3 totals 15 residues. V was shortened by 4 bases and J by 9 bases, with 19 bases between the two germline ends. Germline CDR1 reads KGHSH; CDR2 reads LQKENI. The CDR3 sequence is CASSLGVAGDGEQFF. The CDR3 region has the DNA TGTGCCAGCTCACTGGGTGTGGCAGGCGACGGTGAGCAGTTCTTC.

This chain connects TRBV18 to TRBJ2-1; the D gene is possibly TRBD2 (6 bases). Trimming took off 1 base at V and 5 bases at J, with 12 bases between the two ends. In germline, CDR1 is KGHSH, CDR2 LQKENI. The CDR3 is 15 residues long. In DNA form, the CDR3 reads TGTGCCAGCTCACCACAGACGACTAGTAACAATGAGCAGTTCTTC. It specifies CASSPQTTSNNEQFF.